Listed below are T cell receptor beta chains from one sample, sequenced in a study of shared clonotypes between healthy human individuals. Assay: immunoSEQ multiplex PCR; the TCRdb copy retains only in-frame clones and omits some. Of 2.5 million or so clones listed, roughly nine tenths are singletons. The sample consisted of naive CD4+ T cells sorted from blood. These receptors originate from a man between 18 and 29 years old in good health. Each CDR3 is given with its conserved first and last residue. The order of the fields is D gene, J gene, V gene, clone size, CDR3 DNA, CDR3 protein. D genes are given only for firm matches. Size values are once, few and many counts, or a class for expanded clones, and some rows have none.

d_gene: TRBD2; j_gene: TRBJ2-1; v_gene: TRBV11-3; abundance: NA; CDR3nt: TGTGCCAGCAGCTCAATACTAGCGGGAGGACCAAATGAGCAGTTCTTC; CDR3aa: CASSSILAGGPNEQFF
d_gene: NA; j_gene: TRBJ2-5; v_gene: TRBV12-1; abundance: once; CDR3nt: TGTGCCAGCAGCTTTGAACGGGCTAGCGGGAGGGGGTTGGAGACCCAGTACTTC; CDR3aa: CASSFERASGRGLETQYF
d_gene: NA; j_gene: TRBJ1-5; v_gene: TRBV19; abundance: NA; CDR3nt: TGTGCCAGTAGTATCACGGGGGACCTCAATCAGCCCCAGCATTTT; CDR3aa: CASSITGDLNQPQHF
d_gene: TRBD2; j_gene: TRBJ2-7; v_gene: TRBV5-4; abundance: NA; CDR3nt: TGTGCCAGCAGCTTGGGGGTAGCGGGAGTGACCTACGAGCAGTACTTC; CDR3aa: CASSLGVAGVTYEQYF
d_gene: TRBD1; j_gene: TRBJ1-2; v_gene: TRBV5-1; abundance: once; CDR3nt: TGCGCCAGCAGTCGCGGGGACAGTCTTGGCTACACCTTC; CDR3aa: CASSRGDSLGYTF
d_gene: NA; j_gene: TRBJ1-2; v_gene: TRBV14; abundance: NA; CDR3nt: TGTGCCAGCAGCCAGGGCTTTAACTATGGCTACACCTTC; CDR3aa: CASSQGFNYGYTF
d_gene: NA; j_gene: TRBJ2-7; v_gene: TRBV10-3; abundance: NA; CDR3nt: TGTGCCATCAGTGAGTCGTACGGGAGCGAGTACGAGCAGTACTTC; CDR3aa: CAISESYGSEYEQYF
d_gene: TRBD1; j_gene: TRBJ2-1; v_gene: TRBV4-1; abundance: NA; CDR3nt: TGCGCCAGCAGCCAACCAACAGGGGCGAGCAGCAATGAGCAGTTCTTC; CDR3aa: CASSQPTGASSNEQFF
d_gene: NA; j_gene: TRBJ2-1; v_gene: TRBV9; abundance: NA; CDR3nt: TGTGCCAGCAGCGTCGAACAGAGCTCCTACAATGAGCAGTTCTTC; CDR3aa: CASSVEQSSYNEQFF
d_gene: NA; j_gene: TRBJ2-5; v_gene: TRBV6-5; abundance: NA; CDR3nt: TGTGCCAGCAGGGGTGGGGGCAGGGGAGAGACCCAGTACTTC; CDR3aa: CASRGGGRGETQYF
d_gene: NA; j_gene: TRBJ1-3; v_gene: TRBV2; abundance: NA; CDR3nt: TGTGCCAGCAGTGTAAGCCGCTCTGGAAACACCATATATTTT; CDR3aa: CASSVSRSGNTIYF
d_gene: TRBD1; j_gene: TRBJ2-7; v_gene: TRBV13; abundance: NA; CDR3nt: TGTGCCAGCAGCTTATACAGGGGGCCCTACGAGCAGTACTTC; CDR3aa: CASSLYRGPYEQYF
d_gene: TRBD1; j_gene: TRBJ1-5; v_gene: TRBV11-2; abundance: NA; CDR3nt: TGTGCCAGCAGCACGGGACAGGGCCGGTATCAGCCCCAGCATTTT; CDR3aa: CASSTGQGRYQPQHF
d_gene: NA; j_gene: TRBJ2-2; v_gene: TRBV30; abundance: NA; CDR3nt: TGTGCCTGGAGTGTACAAGGTGTTGGGGAGCTGTTTTTT; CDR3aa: CAWSVQGVGELFF
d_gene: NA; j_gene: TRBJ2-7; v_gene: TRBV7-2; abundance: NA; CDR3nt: TGTGCCAGCAGCTTCGACCACTACGAGCAGTACTTC; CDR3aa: CASSFDHYEQYF
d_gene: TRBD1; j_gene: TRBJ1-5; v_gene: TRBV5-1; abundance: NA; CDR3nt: TGCGCCAGCAGCCCGACAGGGGAAGGGCAGCCCCAGCATTTT; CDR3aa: CASSPTGEGQPQHF
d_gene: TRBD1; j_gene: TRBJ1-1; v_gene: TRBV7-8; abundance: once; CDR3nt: TGTGCCAGCAGCTTGGACAGGGCGCGAATTATTGAAGCTTTCTTT; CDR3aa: CASSLDRARIIEAFF
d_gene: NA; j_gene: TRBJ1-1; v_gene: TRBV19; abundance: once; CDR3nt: TGTGCCAGTATGGGGAGGAAGGGAATGAACACTGAAGCTTTCTTT; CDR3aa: CASMGRKGMNTEAFF
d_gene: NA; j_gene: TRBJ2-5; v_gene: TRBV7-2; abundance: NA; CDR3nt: TGTGCCAGCAGCCCAACGGGACTTTCACAAGAGACCCAGTACTTC; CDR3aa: CASSPTGLSQETQYF
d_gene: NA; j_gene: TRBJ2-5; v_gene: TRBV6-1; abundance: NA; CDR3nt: TGTGCCAGCAGTGAAGCGCTGTGGGGCGAGACCCAGTACTTC; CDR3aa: CASSEALWGETQYF
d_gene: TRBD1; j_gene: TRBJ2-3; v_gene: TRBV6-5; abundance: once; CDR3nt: TGTGCCAGCAGAACGGGACAGGGGGTTACAGATACGCAGTATTTT; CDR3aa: CASRTGQGVTDTQYF
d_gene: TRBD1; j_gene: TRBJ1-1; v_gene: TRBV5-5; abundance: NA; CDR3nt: TGTGCCAGCAGCTGGGGGCAGGGGGCAAGTACTGAAGCTTTCTTT; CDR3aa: CASSWGQGASTEAFF
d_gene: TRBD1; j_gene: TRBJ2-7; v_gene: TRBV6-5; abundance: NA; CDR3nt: TGTGCCAGCTCCCGGACAGGGGCGGCGGACGAGCAGTACTTC; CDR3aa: CASSRTGAADEQYF
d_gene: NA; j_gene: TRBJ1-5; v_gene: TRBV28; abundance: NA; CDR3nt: TGTGCCAGCAGAAATCCCTCAGGGTGGGGTCAGCCCCAGCATTTT; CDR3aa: CASRNPSGWGQPQHF
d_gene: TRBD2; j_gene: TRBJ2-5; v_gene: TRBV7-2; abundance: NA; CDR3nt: TGTGCCAGCAGTACTAGCGGGGTTCAAGAGACCCAGTACTTC; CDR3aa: CASSTSGVQETQYF
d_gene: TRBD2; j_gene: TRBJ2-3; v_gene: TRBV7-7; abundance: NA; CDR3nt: TGTGCTAGCAGCCCCACTACTAGCGGGTATAGCACAGATACGCAGTATTTT; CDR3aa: CASSPTTSGYSTDTQYF
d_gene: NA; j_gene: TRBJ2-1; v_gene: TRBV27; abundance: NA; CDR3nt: TGTGCCAGCAGTTTCCACGCGACCCCGTTTGAGCAGTTCTTC; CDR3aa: CASSFHATPFEQFF
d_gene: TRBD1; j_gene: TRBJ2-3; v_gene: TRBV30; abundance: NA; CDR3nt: TGTGCCTGGGCGACAGGGGGTTCAATAGATACGCAGTATTTT; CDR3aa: CAWATGGSIDTQYF
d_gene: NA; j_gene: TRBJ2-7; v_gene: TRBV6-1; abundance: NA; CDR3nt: TGTGCCAGCCGCCGCCATTCTGGGGCTTTCTACGAGCAGTACTTC; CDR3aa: CASRRHSGAFYEQYF
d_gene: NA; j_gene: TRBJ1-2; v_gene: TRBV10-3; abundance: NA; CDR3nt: TGTGCCATCAGTGATAAGGTGAAGTATGGCTACACCTTC; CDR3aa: CAISDKVKYGYTF
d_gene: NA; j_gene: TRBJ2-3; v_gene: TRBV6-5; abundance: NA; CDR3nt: TGTGCCAGCAGTTATGGAGGGACAGATACGCAGTATTTT; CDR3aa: CASSYGGTDTQYF
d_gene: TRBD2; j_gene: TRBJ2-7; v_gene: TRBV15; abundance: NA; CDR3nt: TGTGCCACCAGCATCCGCGGGGGGGCGTACGAGCAGTACTTC; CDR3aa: CATSIRGGAYEQYF
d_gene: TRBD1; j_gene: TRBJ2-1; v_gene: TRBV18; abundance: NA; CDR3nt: TGTGCCAGCTCACAACGACAGGGGGCCGGGAATGAGCAGTTCTTC; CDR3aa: CASSQRQGAGNEQFF
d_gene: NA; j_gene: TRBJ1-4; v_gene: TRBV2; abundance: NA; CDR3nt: TGTGCCAGCAGGACCAGGGAGAATGAAAAACTGTTTTTT; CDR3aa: CASRTRENEKLFF
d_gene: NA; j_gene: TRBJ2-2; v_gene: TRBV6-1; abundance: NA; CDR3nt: TGTGCCAGCACCAGCAACAGGGTTAACACCGGGGAGCTGTTTTTT; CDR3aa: CASTSNRVNTGELFF
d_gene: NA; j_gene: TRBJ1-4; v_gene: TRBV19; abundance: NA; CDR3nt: TGTGCCAGTAAGGGTAGGGATGAAAAACTGTTTTTT; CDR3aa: CASKGRDEKLFF
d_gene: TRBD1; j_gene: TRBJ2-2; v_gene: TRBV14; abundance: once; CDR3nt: TGTGCCAGCAGACAACTGGGACAGGGAAGTGTCGGGGAGCTGTTTTTT; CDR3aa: CASRQLGQGSVGELFF
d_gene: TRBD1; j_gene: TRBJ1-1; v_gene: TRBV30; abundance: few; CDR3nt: TGTGCCTGGAGCGACAGGGGCCTTATGAACACTGAAGCTTTCTTT; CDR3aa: CAWSDRGLMNTEAFF
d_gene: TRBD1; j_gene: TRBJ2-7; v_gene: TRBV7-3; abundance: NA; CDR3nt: TGTGCCAGCAGCGCCACCGGGACAGGGCGCAACGAGCAGTACTTC; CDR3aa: CASSATGTGRNEQYF
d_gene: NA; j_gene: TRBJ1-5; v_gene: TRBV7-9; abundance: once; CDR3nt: TGTGCCAGCAGCTTAGGAAAGGGGGGCGGGAATCAGCCCCAGCATTTT; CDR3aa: CASSLGKGGGNQPQHF
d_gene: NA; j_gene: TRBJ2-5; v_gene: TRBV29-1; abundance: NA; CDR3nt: TGCAGCGTCCACGACGTTGGGGGGGAGACCCAGTACTTC; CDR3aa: CSVHDVGGETQYF
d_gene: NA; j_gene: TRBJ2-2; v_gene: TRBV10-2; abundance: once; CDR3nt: TGCGCCAGCAGGAGGGAGGAATCCGGGGAGCTGTTTTTT; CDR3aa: CASRREESGELFF